The 13 T cell receptor beta chains given below trace back to one sample, sequenced in a study of response to subunit inactivated influenza vaccine. TCRdb reprocessed the RT-PCR reads with MiXCR, giving one entry per CDR3 protein. The sample lists 530,000 or so distinct CDR3 sequences, around 25% seen once, with approximately 2% in the top ten. The material was CD4+ T cells sorted from PBMCs, obtained about 5 days after vaccination. These receptors came from a man aged 50-60 years who received an inactivated influenza vaccine.

This clonotype was found a few times. The chain carries TRBV5-5 and TRBJ1-1; D is possibly TRBD1 (5 bases). The CDR3 runs to 16 residues. V shed 0 bases and J shed 5 bases, with 17 bases lying between them. Germline CDR1 is SGHKS and CDR2 is YYEKEE (reference sequence). CDR3 region: CASSLGDKGTKTEAFF. For the CDR3, the DNA is TGTGCCAGCAGCTTGGGTGACAAGGGGACTAAAACTGAAGCTTTCTTT.

This chain connects TRBV3-1 to TRBJ2-7, with TRBD2 identical over 9 bases. Germline lookup yields CDR1 LGHDT and CDR2 YNNKEL (reference sequence). With 5 bases clipped from V and 3 bases from J, the junction kept 5 bases outside the gene matches. The CDR3 is 14 residues long. The DNA of the CDR3 is TGTGCCAGCAGCAAAGCGGGGGGTAACTACGAGCAGTACTTC. Translation: CASSKAGGNYEQYF.

There are a few counts of this clonotype. The CDR3 loop reads CASSQDFGIRVLGYTF. Written as DNA, the CDR3 is TGCGCCAGCAGCCAAGATTTTGGGATTAGGGTTTTGGGCTACACCTTC. This chain links TRBV4-3 with TRBJ1-2; D ambiguous. The germline CDR1 and CDR2 sequences are LGHNA and YSLEER. Trimming stripped 0 bases from V and 8 bases from J, with 19 bases between. The CDR3 length is 16 residues.

The DNA of the CDR3 is TGCGCCAGCAGTTCCGGACAGGGGTTGGGTAATTCACCCCTCCACTTT. Protein product: CASSSGQGLGNSPLHF. V usage is TRBV10-2 and J usage is TRBJ1-6, with TRBD1 matching 9 bases. CDR3 length equals 16 residues. Looked up from germline, CDR1 is WSHSY and CDR2 is SAAADI. With 5 bases clipped from V and 6 bases from J, the junction kept 8 bases outside the gene matches.

This chain uses TRBV10-3 with TRBJ2-7, with 12 bases fitting TRBD1. The V gene end was trimmed by 3 bases and the J gene end by 4 bases; junction bases not matched to a gene: 7. Germline loops: CDR1 ENHRY, CDR2 SYGVKD. The CDR3 is 16 residues long. CDR3 in amino acids: CAISDLGQGAGYEQYF. The CDR3 DNA reads TGTGCCATCAGTGATTTGGGACAGGGGGCTGGGTACGAGCAGTACTTC.

The chain combines TRBV28 with TRBJ2-2; D unclear. Germline CDR1 reads MDHEN; CDR2 reads SYDVKM. The length of the CDR3 is 17 residues. The germline V and J ends were trimmed by 4 bases and 0 bases, with 15 bases remaining between them. CDR3 in amino acids: CASSSPRVFSNTGELFF. CDR3 bases: TGTGCCAGCAGTTCCCCCCGGGTCTTTTCGAACACCGGGGAGCTGTTTTTT.

The chain recombines TRBV14 with TRBJ2-1, with a possible D match to TRBD1 (5 bases). This CDR3 is built from 16 residues. Deletions cut 0 bases from V and 7 bases from J, with 16 bases between. Germline V gene data show CDR1 as SGHDN and CDR2 as FVKESK. DNA for the CDR3: TGTGCCAGCAGCCAAGAACAGGATGGCAGACATAATGAGCAGTTCTTC. Translating it yields CASSQEQDGRHNEQFF.

Many counts were recorded for this clonotype. This chain links TRBV28 with TRBJ2-7; the D is unclear. Germline V CDR1 and CDR2: MDHEN, SYDVKM. V was clipped by 2 bases and J by 6 bases, with 20 bases between them. The CDR3 has 16 amino acids. The CDR3 region is CASSLRSRGQFLEQYF. CDR3 in DNA: TGTGCCAGCAGTTTACGAAGTCGAGGTCAGTTTCTCGAGCAGTACTTC.

This clonotype was counted many times. The chain recombines TRBV5-1 with TRBJ2-7, with a weak D call TRBD1 (6 bases). CDR3 size: 13 residues. Trimming took off 4 bases at V and 3 bases at J, with 11 bases between the two ends. Germline values: CDR1 SGHRS, CDR2 YFSETQ. CDR3 DNA sequence: TGCGCCAGCAGCCACACACAGGGCTACGAGCAGTACTTC. As protein: CASSHTQGYEQYF.

The genes are TRBV6-2 or TRBV6-3 and TRBJ2-3; D could derive from TRBD1 or TRBD2 (5 bases each). The germline V gene has CDR1 MNHEY and CDR2 SVGEGT. This CDR3 spans 16 amino acids. V lost 5 bases and J lost 3, with 18 bases in between. CDR3 loop: CASSRSRDGGTDTQYF. In DNA, the CDR3 is TGTGCCAGCAGTCGCTCCAGGGATGGGGGAACAGATACGCAGTATTTT.

The chain links TRBV6-4 to TRBJ2-7; no reliable D call. CDR3 size: 14 residues. Trimming removed 4 bases at V and 1 base at J, with 11 bases between. The germline V gene encodes CDR1 MRHNA and CDR2 SNTAGT. Here the CDR3 DNA reads TGTGCCAGCAGTGTCAGCGTCGGTTCCTACGAGCAGTACTTC. As protein: CASSVSVGSYEQYF.

This clonotype came up once. The chain joins TRBV30 to TRBJ1-1; no reliable D call. Trimming took 4 bases from V and 0 from J, leaving 9 bases between them. The CDR3 consists of 13 residues. Germline V gene lookup returns CDR1 GTSNPN and CDR2 SVGIG (reference sequence). CDR3 sequence: CAWIPSMNTEAFF. CDR3 coding DNA: TGTGCCTGGATTCCTTCTATGAACACTGAAGCTTTCTTT.

The V call is TRBV5-1, the J call TRBJ2-1, with 13 bases fitting TRBD2. Germline V gene lookup returns CDR1 SGHRS and CDR2 YFSETQ. This CDR3 has 16 residues. J lost 9 bases, V lost 4 bases, and 10 bases had no gene match. CDR3 loop: CASSAPGLAGLTEQFF. DNA of the CDR3: TGCGCCAGCAGCGCACCGGGACTAGCGGGATTAACTGAGCAGTTCTTC.